This T cell receptor (beta chain) was documented in a study of cytomegalovirus exposure and HLA in healthy donors. Overall study context: T cells numbering around 180 million yielded fewer than 140 million unique TCR beta sequences in an earlier analysis. Overall study results and limits: Analyzed later, most CMV-associated TCR beta chains appeared HLA-restricted. In a later analysis, HLA-associated beta chains showed higher expansion and lower generation probabilities than comparable chains.

This CDR3 has 16 amino acids. CDR1 MNHEY and CDR2 SVGAGI come from the germline V gene. J was trimmed by 4 bases and V by 4 bases; bases with no gene match: 7. The primer mix had 60 Vbeta and 13 Jbeta primers. The repertoire was sequenced with immunoSEQ multiplex PCR; TCRdb's copy has only in-frame clones and lacks some. The sample lists about 190,000 clones; around three quarters were seen once. Concerning this clone itself: The antigen is unknown.

The rearrangement joins TRBV6-5 to TRBJ1-1, with TRBD1 matching over 12 bases. This clonotype originated in a woman under 30 in good health and CMV-seronegative. The sequenced sample was PBMCs. The CDR3 is CASSWGQGAGITEAFF. As DNA, the CDR3 is TGTGCCAGCAGTTGGGGACAGGGGGCTGGGATCACTGAAGCTTTCTTT.